A single sample gave rise to the 22 T cell receptor beta chains below, sequenced in a study of T cells expressing NK-cell markers. No DNA is given; TCRdb re-called the 5' RACE reads and lists each CDR3 protein once. The sample features approximately 150,000 distinct CDR3 sequences, with approximately 18% in its top ten. Sequencing input: blood T cells: a sorted CD56 or NKG2C T cell subset, CD4+ or CD8+ T cells, or bulk PBMC T cells (not recorded which). These TCRs come from a woman between 18 and 75 years old in good health.

CDR3 amino acids: CASSLGQGQPQHF. The chain joins TRBV12-3 or TRBV12-4 to TRBJ1-5; the D call from TCRdb, TRBD1, cannot be confirmed without DNA. The CDR3 runs to 13 residues.

The chain uses TRBV9 and TRBJ1-5; TCRdb selects TRBD1, and the lack of DNA leaves this call unchecked. The germline CDR1 and CDR2 sequences are SGDLS and YYNGEE. This CDR3 has 14 residues. The CDR3 sequence: CASSSGGAGQPQHF.

The chain joins TRBV28 to TRBJ2-3. Germline CDR1 MDHEN, CDR2 SYDVKM. This CDR3 has 13 residues. CDR3 loop: CASSPTFTDTQYF. Full variable domain (missing parts from reference TRBV28 and TRBJ2-3): DVKVTQSSRYLVKRTGEKVFLECVQDMDHENMFWYRQDPGLGLRLIYFSYDVKMKEKGDIPEGYSVSREKKERFSLILESASTNQTSMYLCASSPTFTDTQYFGPGTRLTVL.

The chain is built from TRBV9 and TRBJ2-2; TCRdb outputs TRBD1, but without DNA this stays unchecked. The germline CDR1 and CDR2 sequences are SGDLS and YYNGEE. The CDR3 runs to 14 residues. This CDR3 is CASRTGPNTGELFF.

The rearrangement joins TRBV3-1 to TRBJ2-1; TCRdb indicates TRBD2, and absent DNA this call remains unverified. Germline CDR1 and CDR2: LGHDT and YNNKEL (reference sequence). The CDR3 runs 15 residues. The CDR3 loop is CASTPGGVTYNEQFF.

This sequence joins TRBV6-1 and TRBJ1-5; lacking DNA, the TRBD1 call made by TCRdb goes unchecked. The germline gives CDR1 MNHNS, CDR2 SASEGT. This CDR3 has 15 amino acids. CDR3 region: CASSSRLGGNQPQHF.

This sequence joins TRBV7-9 and TRBJ2-1. Per germline, CDR1 SEHNR and CDR2 FQNEAQ (reference sequence). The CDR3 spans 14 residues. The CDR3 reads CASSLTVSYNEQFF.

V gene TRBV7-8 combines with J gene TRBJ2-3; checking the TCRdb D call of TRBD1 is not possible without DNA. Germline CDR1 reads SGHVS; CDR2 reads FQNEAQ. This CDR3 contains 14 residues. CDR3 sequence: CASSLQGASDTQYF.

J is TRBJ1-5 and V is TRBV12-3 or TRBV12-4; TCRdb calls TRBD1, which cannot be checked without DNA. This CDR3 has 14 residues. The CDR3 reads CASSKTGANQPQHF.

The chain combines TRBV2 with TRBJ1-1. This CDR3 is built from 13 residues. CDR1 is SNHLY and CDR2 is FYNNEI in the germline V gene. This CDR3 is CASSDEVKAEAFF.

The chain combines TRBV14 with TRBJ1-1. This CDR3 has 14 amino acids. CDR1 and CDR2 (germline): SGHDN, FVKESK. CDR3 in amino acids: CASSQGEGGTEAFF.

The rearrangement links TRBV5-1 to TRBJ2-7. CDR3 length equals 14 residues. Germline V gene sequence: CDR1 SGHRS, CDR2 YFSETQ. CDR3 region: CASSLGSSSYEQYF.

The J gene is TRBJ2-7, the V gene TRBV30; as DNA is missing, the TRBD1 call by TCRdb cannot be tested. The CDR3 is 11 residues long. Per the germline V gene, CDR1 is GTSNPN and CDR2 is SVGIG (reference sequence). The CDR3 reads CALGGTYEQYF.

J is TRBJ1-2 and V is TRBV3-1. In germline, CDR1 is LGHDT, CDR2 YNNKEL (reference sequence). The CDR3 is 21 amino acids. Here the CDR3 reads CASSQDLFAGLRPTTNYGYTF. The variable domain in full, completed from reference TRBV3-1 and TRBJ1-2, reads DTAVSQTPKYLVTQMGNDKSIKCEQNLGHDTMYWYKQDSKKFLKIMFSYNNKELIINETVPNRFSPKSPDKAHLNLHINSLELGDSAVYFCASSQDLFAGLRPTTNYGYTFGSGTRLTVV.

The CDR3 loop reads CSALSGQSGTEAFF. V gene TRBV20-1 combines with J gene TRBJ1-1. The CDR3 runs to 14 residues. Germline-derived CDR1 and CDR2 are DFQATT and SNEGSKA (reference sequence).

The chain couples TRBV5-1 to TRBJ2-3; checking the TCRdb D call of TRBD2 is not possible without DNA. There are 16 residues in the CDR3. Looked up from germline, CDR1 is SGHRS and CDR2 is YFSETQ. CDR3 in amino acids: CASSLPLAGVPDTQYF.

The chain carries TRBV3-1 and TRBJ2-3. The germline V gene has CDR1 LGHDT and CDR2 YNNKEL (reference sequence). The CDR3 length is 19 residues. The CDR3 loop reads CASSQEGFRRNRYTDTQYF.

The chain joins TRBV19 to TRBJ1-5; TCRdb designates TRBD1, a call that cannot be tested without DNA. Looked up from germline, CDR1 is LNHDA and CDR2 is SQIVND (reference sequence). This CDR3 spans 15 amino acids. CDR3 region: CASSMVEGYNQPQHF. Combining the CDR3 with reference TRBV19 and TRBJ1-5 gives the whole variable domain DGGITQSPKYLFRKEGQNVTLSCEQNLNHDAMYWYRQDPGQGLRLIYYSQIVNDFQKGDIAEGYSVSREKKESFPLTVTSAQKNPTAFYLCASSMVEGYNQPQHFGDGTRLSIL.

This chain connects TRBV5-8 to TRBJ2-7; TCRdb returns TRBD1, unconfirmable since there is no DNA. CDR3 length equals 14 residues. In germline, CDR1 is SGHTS, CDR2 YDEGEE. CDR3 residues: CASSLRPGGWEQYF.

The CDR3 is CASQGLAGPYNEQFF. The chain joins TRBV5-1 to TRBJ2-1; TCRdb selects TRBD2, and the lack of DNA leaves this call unchecked. CDR1 SGHRS and CDR2 YFSETQ come from the germline V gene. This CDR3 comprises 15 residues.

The chain combines TRBV4-1 with TRBJ2-7; the TCRdb D gene call, TRBD1, has no DNA to confirm it. Germline V gene lookup returns CDR1 MGHRA and CDR2 YSYEKL. The CDR3 has 16 amino acids. CDR3 in amino acids: CASSQDRQGSPYEQYF.

The chain couples TRBV7-8 to TRBJ2-1; TCRdb's D call of TRBD2 is untestable without DNA. This CDR3 contains 13 residues. Germline CDR1 reads SGHVS; CDR2 reads FQNEAQ. CDR3 in amino acids: CASSLRGGYEQFF.